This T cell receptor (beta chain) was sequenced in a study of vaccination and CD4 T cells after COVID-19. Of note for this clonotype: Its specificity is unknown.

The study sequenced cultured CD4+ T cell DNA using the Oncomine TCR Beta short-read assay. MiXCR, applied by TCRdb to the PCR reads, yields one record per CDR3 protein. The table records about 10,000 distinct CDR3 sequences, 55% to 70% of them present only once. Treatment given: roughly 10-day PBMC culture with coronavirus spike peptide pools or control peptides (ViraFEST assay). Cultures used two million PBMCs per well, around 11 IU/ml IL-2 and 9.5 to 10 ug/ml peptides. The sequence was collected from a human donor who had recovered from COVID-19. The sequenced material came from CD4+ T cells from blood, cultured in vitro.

The CDR3 reads CASSFRDYEQYF. The CDR3 bases are TGTGCCAGCAGTTTCCGGGACTACGAGCAGTACTTC. V gene TRBV6-4 combines with J gene TRBJ2-7; D might be TRBD2 (5 bases). CDR3 size: 12 residues. Germline values: CDR1 MRHNA, CDR2 SNTAGT. Trimming removed 5 bases from V and 3 bases from J, with 8 bases in between.